This T cell receptor (beta chain) was sequenced during a study of cytotoxic CD8 clonotypes in ibrutinib-treated CLL. Germline CDR1 reads MNHEY; CDR2 reads SVGAGI. The CDR3 is 14 amino acids. J was trimmed by 5 bases and V by 6 bases; bases with no gene match: 8. This table comes from immunoSEQ multiplex PCR, and its TCRdb copy is limited to in-frame clones, with some not included. The data contain roughly 220,000 clones, approximately 79% of them singletons. Of note for this clone: Other DNA sequences within the sample encode an identical CDR3.

The V call is TRBV6-5, the J call TRBJ1-2; the match to TRBD1 covers 8 bases. This specimen consisted of PBMCs, obtained after 12 months of ibrutinib treatment. The TCR was taken from a human donor with chronic lymphocytic leukemia. CDR3 nucleotides: TGTGCCAGCAGGAGACAGGGGCTGGGGTATGGCTACACCTTC. It translates to CASRRQGLGYGYTF.